This TCR beta chain derives from a study of blood T cell repertoires in COVID-19. Participant ages covered roughly 18 to 89 years across around 25 US areas. CDR3 length: 13 amino acids. Germline CDR1 is SGHAT and CDR2 is FQNNGV. V dropped 4 bases and J dropped 2 bases, with 9 bases sitting between them. Using immunoSEQ multiplex PCR, the repertoire was profiled, and TCRdb retains in-frame clones only, with some absent. Of some 500,000 clones in the sample, approximately 87% were seen once. The chain couples TRBV11-2 to TRBJ2-7; no clear D. The source of this sequence is a woman aged 40-49 years who had recovered from COVID-19. The sequenced sample was PBMCs or T cells enriched from blood (not recorded which). CDR3 nucleotide sequence: TGTGCCAGCAGCTCCTCTCCCCCCTACGAGCAGTACTTC. This translates into CASSSSPPYEQYF. The full variable domain, with the rest looked up from reference TRBV11-2 and TRBJ2-7, is EAGVAQSPRYKIIEKRQSVAFWCNPISGHATLYWYQQILGQGPKLLIQFQNNGVVDDSQLPKDRFSAERLKGVDSTLKIQPAKLEDSAVYLCASSSSPPYEQYFGPGTRLTVT.